This T cell receptor (beta chain) was recovered during a study of blood T cell repertoires in COVID-19. Study-level information: Some COVID-19 samples were acute and others convalescent; all came from the United States, Italy and Spain.

The germline CDR1 and CDR2 sequences are SGHNT and YYREEE (reference sequence). The V gene lost 2 bases and the J gene lost 5 bases, with 14 bases spanning the gap. The CDR3 totals 14 residues. Original processing methods: Nucleated cell counts were estimated from reference gene primer amplification. Clones were sequenced by immunoSEQ multiplex PCR, and TCRdb holds only the in-frame ones, with some missing. That table is the source of V, J and clone size, and D and trimming were worked out from the DNA. The sample lists some 240,000 clones, about 90% occurring once. The V and J genes are TRBV5-4 and TRBJ2-7, with D maybe TRBD1 (5 bases). What was sequenced was peripheral blood. The clonotype was recovered from a woman aged 65 to 85 with COVID-19, enrolled during active disease. CDR3 DNA sequence: TGTGCCAGCAGCTTTTTTGGGCAGGGTAACGAGCAGTACTTC. This gives the protein CASSFFGQGNEQYF. Looking up the rest from reference TRBV5-4 and TRBJ2-7 gives the full variable domain: ETGVTQSPTHLIKTRGQQVTLRCSSQSGHNTVSWYQQALGQGPQFIFQYYREEENGRGNFPPRFSGLQFPNYSSELNVNALELDDSALYLCASSFFGQGNEQYFGPGTRLTVT.